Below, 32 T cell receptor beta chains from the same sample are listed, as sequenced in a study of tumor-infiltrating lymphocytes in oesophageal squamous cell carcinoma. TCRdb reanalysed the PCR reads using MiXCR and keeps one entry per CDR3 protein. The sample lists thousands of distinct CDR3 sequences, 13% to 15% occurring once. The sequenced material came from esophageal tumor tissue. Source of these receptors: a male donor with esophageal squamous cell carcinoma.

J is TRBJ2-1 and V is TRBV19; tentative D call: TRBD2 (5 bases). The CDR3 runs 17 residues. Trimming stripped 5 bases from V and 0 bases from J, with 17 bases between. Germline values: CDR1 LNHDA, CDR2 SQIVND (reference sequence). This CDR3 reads CASSLLMTGSSYNEQFF. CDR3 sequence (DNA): TGTGCCAGTAGTCTTCTTATGACGGGGAGCTCCTACAATGAGCAGTTCTTC.

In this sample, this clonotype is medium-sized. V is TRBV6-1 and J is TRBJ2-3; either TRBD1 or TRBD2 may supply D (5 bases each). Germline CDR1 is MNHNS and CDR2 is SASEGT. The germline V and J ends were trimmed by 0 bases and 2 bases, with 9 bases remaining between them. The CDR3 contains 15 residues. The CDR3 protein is CASSEAGEPTDTQYF. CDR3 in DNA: TGTGCCAGCAGTGAAGCGGGGGAGCCCACAGATACGCAGTATTTT.

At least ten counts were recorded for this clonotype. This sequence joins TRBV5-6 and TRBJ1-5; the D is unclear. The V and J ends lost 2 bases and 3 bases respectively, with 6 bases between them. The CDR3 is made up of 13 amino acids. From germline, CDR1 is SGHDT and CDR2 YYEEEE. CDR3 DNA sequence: TGTGCCAGCAGCTTACGGAACAATCAGCCCCAGCATTTT. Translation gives CASSLRNNQPQHF.

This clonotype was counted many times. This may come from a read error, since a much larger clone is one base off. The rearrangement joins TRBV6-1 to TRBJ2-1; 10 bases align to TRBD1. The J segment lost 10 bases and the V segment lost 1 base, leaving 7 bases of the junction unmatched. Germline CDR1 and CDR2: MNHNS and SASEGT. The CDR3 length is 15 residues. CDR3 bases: TGTGCCAGCAGTGAAGGGACAGGGGGATCCTACGAGCAGTTCTTC. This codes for CASSEGTGGSYEQFF.

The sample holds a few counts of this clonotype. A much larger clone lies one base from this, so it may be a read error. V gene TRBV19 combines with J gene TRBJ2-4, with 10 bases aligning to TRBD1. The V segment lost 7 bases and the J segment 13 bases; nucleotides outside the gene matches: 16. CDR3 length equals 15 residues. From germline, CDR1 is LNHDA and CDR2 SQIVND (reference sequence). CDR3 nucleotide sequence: TGTGCCAGTACTTCCGGGACAGGGGAAAACAATGAGCAGTACTTC. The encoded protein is CASTSGTGENNEQYF.

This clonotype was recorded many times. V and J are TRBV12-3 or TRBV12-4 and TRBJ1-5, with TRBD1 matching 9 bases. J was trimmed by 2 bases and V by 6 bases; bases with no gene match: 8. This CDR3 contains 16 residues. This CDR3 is CASSKRTGAGNQPQHF. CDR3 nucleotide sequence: TGTGCCAGCAGCAAACGGACAGGGGCCGGCAATCAGCCCCAGCATTTT.

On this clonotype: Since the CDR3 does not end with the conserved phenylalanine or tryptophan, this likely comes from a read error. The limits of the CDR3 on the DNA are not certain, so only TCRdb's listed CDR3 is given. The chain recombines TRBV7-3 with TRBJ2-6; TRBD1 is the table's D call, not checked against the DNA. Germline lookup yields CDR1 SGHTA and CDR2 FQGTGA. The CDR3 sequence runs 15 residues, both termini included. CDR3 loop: CASSLTPSQTQYFGA.

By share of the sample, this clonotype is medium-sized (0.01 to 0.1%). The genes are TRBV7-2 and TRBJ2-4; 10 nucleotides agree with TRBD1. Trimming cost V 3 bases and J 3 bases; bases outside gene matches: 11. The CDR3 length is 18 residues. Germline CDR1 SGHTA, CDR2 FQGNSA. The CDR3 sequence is CASSFDRGRFSGKNIQYF. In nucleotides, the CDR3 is TGTGCCAGCAGCTTTGACAGGGGGCGCTTTTCTGGCAAAAACATTCAGTACTTC.

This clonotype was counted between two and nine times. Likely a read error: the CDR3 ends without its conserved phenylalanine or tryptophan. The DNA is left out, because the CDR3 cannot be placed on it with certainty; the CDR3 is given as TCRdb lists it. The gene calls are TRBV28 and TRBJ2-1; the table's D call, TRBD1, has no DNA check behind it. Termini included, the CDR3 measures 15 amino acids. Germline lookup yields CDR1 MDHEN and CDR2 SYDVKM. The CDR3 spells CASSFSGGQGYTFGS.

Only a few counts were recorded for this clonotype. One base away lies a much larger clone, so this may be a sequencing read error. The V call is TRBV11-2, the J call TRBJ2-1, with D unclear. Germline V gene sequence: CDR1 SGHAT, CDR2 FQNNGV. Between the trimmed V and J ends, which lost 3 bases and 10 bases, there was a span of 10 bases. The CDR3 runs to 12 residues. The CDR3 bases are TGTGCCAGCAGCTTTGCCTCCTACGAGCAGTTCTTC. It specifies CASSFASYEQFF.

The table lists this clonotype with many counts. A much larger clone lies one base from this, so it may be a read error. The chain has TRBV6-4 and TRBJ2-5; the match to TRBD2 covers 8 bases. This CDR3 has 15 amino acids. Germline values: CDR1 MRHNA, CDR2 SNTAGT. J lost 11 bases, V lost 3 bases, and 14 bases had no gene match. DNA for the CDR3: TGTGCCAGCAGTGAGGAGACTAGCGCCGGCAATGAGCAGTACTTC. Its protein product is CASSEETSAGNEQYF.

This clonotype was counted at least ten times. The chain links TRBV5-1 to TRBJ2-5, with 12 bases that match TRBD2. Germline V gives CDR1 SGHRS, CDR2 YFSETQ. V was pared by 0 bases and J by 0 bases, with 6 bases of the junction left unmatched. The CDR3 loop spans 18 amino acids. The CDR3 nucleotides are TGCGCCAGCAGCTTGGCGGCTAGCGGGGGGGTAAACCAAGAGACCCAGTACTTC. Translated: CASSLAASGGVNQETQYF.

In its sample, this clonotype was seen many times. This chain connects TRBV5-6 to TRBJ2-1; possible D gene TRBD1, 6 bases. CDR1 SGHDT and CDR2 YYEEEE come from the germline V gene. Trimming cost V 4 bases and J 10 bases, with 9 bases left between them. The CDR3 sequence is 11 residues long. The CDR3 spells CASSIGTEQFF. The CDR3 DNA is TGTGCCAGCAGCATAGGGACAGAGCAGTTCTTC.

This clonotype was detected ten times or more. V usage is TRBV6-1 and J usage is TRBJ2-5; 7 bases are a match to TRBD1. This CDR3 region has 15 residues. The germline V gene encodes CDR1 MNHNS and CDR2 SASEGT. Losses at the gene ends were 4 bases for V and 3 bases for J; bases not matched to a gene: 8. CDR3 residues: CASSAEGAKKETQYF. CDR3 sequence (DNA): TGTGCCAGCAGTGCCGAGGGGGCTAAGAAAGAGACCCAGTACTTC.

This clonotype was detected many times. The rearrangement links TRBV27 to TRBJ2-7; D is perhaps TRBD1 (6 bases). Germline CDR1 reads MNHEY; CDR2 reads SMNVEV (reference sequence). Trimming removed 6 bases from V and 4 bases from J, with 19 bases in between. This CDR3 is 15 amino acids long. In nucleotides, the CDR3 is TGTGCCAGCAGCCGAGGAACAGGGTTCGTTTACGAGCAGTACTTC. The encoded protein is CASSRGTGFVYEQYF.

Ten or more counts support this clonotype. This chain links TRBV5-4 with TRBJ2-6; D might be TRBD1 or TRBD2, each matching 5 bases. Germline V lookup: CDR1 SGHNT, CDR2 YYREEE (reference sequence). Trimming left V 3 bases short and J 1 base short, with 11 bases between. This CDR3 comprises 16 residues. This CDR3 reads CASSWGPLSGANVLTF. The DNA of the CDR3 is TGTGCCAGCAGCTGGGGACCCCTTTCTGGGGCCAACGTCCTGACTTTC.

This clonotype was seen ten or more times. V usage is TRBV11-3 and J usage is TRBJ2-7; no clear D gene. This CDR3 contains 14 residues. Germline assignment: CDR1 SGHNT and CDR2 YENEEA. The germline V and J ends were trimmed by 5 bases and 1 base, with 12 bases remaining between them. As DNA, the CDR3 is TGTGCCAGCAGCCCACCGGCAGGATCCTACGAGCAGTACTTC. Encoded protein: CASSPPAGSYEQYF.

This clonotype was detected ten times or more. CDR3 region: CASSKDNLAEAFF. The CDR3 DNA sequence: TGTGCCAGCAGTAAGGACAACTTAGCTGAAGCTTTCTTT. J is TRBJ1-1 and V is TRBV6-1; possible D gene TRBD1, 5 bases. The germline gives CDR1 MNHNS, CDR2 SASEGT. V was trimmed by 5 bases and J by 6 bases, leaving 13 bases between them. CDR3 length equals 13 residues.

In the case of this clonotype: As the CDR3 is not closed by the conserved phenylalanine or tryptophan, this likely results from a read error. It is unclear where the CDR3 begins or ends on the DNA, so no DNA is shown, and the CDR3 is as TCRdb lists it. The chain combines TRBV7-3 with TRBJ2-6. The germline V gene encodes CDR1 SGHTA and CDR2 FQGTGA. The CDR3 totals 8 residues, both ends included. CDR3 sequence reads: CASSSRFS.

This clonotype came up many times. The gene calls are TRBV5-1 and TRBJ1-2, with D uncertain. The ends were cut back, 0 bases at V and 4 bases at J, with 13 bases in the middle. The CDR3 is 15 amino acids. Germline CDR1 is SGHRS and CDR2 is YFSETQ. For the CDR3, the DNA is TGCGCCAGCAGCTTGGACCCTCATGGGGTCTATGGCTACACCTTC. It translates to CASSLDPHGVYGYTF.

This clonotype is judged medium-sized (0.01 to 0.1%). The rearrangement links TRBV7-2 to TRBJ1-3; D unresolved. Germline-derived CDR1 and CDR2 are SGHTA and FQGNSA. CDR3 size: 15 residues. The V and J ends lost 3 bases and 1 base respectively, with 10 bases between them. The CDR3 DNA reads TGTGCCAGCAGCTTTACGGGCAGGTCTGGAAACACCATATATTTT. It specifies CASSFTGRSGNTIYF.

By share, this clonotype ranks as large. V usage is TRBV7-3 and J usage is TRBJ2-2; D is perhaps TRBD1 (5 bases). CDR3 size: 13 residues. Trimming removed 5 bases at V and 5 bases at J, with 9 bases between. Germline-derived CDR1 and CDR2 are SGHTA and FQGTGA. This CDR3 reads CASSHQGTGELFF. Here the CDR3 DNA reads TGTGCCAGCAGCCACCAGGGAACCGGGGAGCTGTTTTTT. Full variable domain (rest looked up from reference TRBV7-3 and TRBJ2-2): GAGVSQTPSNKVTEKGKYVELRCDPISGHTALYWYRQSLGQGPEFLIYFQGTGAADDSGLPNDRFFAVRPEGSVSTLKIQRTERGDSAVYLCASSHQGTGELFFGEGSRLTVL.

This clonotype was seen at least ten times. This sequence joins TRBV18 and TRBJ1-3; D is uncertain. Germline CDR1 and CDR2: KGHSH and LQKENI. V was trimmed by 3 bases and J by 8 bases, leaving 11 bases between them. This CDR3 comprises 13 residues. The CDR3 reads CASSPTEGDTIYF. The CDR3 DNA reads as TGTGCCAGCTCACCTACCGAGGGAGACACCATATATTTT.

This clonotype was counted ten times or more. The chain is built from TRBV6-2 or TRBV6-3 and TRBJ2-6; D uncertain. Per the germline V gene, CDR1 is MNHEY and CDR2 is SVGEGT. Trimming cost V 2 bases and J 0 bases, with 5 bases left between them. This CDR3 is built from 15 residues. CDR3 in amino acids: CASSYDNSGANVLTF. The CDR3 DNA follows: TGTGCCAGCAGTTACGACAACTCTGGGGCCAACGTCCTGACTTTC.

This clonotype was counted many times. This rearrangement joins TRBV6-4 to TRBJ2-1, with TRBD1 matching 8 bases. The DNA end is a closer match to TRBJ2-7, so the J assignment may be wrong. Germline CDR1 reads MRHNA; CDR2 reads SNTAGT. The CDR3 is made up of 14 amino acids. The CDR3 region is CASSETGDSYEQYF. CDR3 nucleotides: TGTGCCAGCAGTGAGACAGGGGATTCATACGAGCAGTACTTC.

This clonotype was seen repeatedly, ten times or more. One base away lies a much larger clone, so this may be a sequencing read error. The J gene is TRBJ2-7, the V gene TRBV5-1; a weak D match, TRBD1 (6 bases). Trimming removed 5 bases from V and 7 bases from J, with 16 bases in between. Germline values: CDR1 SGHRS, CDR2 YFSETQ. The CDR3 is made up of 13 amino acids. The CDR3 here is CASRTGTRHEQYF. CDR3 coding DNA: TGCGCCAGCAGGACAGGCACCCGCCATGAGCAGTACTTC.

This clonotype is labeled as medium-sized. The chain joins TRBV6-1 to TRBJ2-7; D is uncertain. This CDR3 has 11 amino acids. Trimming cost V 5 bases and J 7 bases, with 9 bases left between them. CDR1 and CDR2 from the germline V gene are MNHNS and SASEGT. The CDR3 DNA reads TGTGCCAGCAGTCCACGCGAAGAGCAGTACTTC. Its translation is CASSPREEQYF.

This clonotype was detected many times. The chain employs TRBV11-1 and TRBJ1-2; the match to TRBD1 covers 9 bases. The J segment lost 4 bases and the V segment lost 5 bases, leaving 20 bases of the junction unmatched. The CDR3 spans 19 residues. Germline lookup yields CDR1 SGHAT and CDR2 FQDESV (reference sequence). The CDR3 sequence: CASSPRLGQGGPSAYGYTF. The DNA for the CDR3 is TGTGCCAGCAGCCCTCGGTTGGGACAGGGCGGACCATCGGCCTATGGCTACACCTTC.

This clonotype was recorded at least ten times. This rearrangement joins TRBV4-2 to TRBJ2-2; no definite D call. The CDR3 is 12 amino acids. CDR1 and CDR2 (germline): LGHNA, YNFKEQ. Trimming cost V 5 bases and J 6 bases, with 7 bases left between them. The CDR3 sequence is CASSLSAGELFF. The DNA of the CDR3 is TGTGCCAGCAGCTTATCCGCCGGGGAGCTGTTTTTT.

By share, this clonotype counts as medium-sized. The CDR3 sequence is CASSPRQGNTDTQYF. CDR3 DNA sequence: TGTGCCAGCAGCCCGAGACAGGGCAACACAGATACGCAGTATTTT. The chain joins TRBV7-2 to TRBJ2-3, with 7 bases lining up with TRBD1. Looked up from germline, CDR1 is SGHTA and CDR2 is FQGNSA. The J segment lost 2 bases and the V segment lost 5 bases, leaving 7 bases of the junction unmatched. CDR3 length: 15 amino acids.

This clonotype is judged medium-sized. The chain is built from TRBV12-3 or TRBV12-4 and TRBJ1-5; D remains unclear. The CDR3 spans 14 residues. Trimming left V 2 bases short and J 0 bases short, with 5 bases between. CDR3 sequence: CASSLSISNQPQHF. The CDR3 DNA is TGTGCCAGCAGTTTATCCATTAGCAATCAGCCCCAGCATTTT.

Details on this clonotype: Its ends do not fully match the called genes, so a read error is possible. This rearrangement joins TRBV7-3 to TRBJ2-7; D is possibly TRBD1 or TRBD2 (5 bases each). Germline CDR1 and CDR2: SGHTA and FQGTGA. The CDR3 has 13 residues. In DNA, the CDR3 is TGTGCCAGCAGCCACCAGGGAACCGGGGAGCTGTACTTC. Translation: CASSHQGTGELYF. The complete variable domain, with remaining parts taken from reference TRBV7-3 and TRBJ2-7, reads GAGVSQTPSNKVTEKGKYVELRCDPISGHTALYWYRQSLGQGPEFLIYFQGTGAADDSGLPNDRFFAVRPEGSVSTLKIQRTERGDSAVYLCASSHQGTGELYFGPGTRLTVT.